The 30 T cell receptor beta chains below all came from one sample that was sequenced in a study of blood T cell repertoires in COVID-19 (dated by TCRdb to about 2020). The library was built by means of the immunoSEQ multiplex PCR assay. In its TCRdb copy, this immuneACCESS table keeps in-frame sequences only and misses some clones. Where compared with another copy, unresolved V genes explain less than half of these, and the others have no known cause. This sample holds 65,000 to 90,000 clones; approximately 78% were observed only once. The ten largest clonotypes hold about 10% of the sample. Sequencing used peripheral blood. These receptors all come from a man aged 55-75 years with acute or convalescent COVID-19.

This chain uses TRBV24-1 with TRBJ1-2, with 9 bases identical to TRBD1. J was trimmed by 10 bases and V by 5 bases; bases with no gene match: 7. Germline V gene sequence: CDR1 KGHDR, CDR2 SFDVKD. The CDR3 contains 13 residues. The CDR3 loop is CATSVTGQGVYTF. CDR3 bases: TGTGCCACCAGTGTGACGGGACAGGGAGTCTACACCTTC.

V is TRBV7-2 and J is TRBJ2-2; TRBD2 aligns across 9 bases. V gave up 3 bases and J gave up 3 bases; unmatched junction bases: 14. The length of the CDR3 is 19 residues. The germline gives CDR1 SGHTA, CDR2 FQGNSA. CDR3 region: CASSLGLAGRGGDTGELFF. CDR3 sequence (DNA): TGTGCCAGCAGCTTGGGCCTAGCGGGGAGAGGAGGAGACACCGGGGAGCTGTTTTTT.

The CDR3 sequence: CASSLIRLAVSYEQYF. In DNA, the CDR3 is TGTGCCAGCAGCTTAATCCGGCTAGCGGTCTCCTACGAGCAGTACTTC. J is TRBJ2-7 and V is TRBV7-2; 7 bases fit TRBD2. After removal of 2 bases from V and 0 bases from J, the junction contained 7 bases not matched to a gene. CDR1 and CDR2 from the germline V gene are SGHTA and FQGNSA. This CDR3 spans 16 amino acids.

V gene TRBV10-3 combines with J gene TRBJ2-7; 8 nucleotides match TRBD1. Germline V gene lookup returns CDR1 ENHRY and CDR2 SYGVKD. V trimming: 6 bases; J trimming: 5 bases; junction bases outside the gene matches: 6. CDR3 length: 13 residues. CDR3 residues: CAISTGGSNEQYF. The CDR3 bases are TGTGCCATCAGCACAGGGGGTTCCAACGAGCAGTACTTC.

This clone was recorded a few times. This chain joins TRBV5-5 and TRBJ1-6; D is undetermined. From germline, CDR1 is SGHKS and CDR2 YYEKEE (reference sequence). CDR3 length equals 14 residues. Trimming left V 2 bases short and J 13 bases short, with 16 bases between. The chain's CDR3 is CASSLSDTGTPLHF. CDR3 DNA: TGTGCCAGCAGCTTATCCGACACCGGCACGCCCCTCCACTTT.

The count of this clone is one. V gene TRBV11-2 combines with J gene TRBJ2-2; D not resolved. CDR1 and CDR2 from the germline V gene are SGHAT and FQNNGV. The length of the CDR3 is 12 residues. Trimming stripped 1 base from V and 9 bases from J, with 6 bases between. CDR3 coding DNA: TGTGCCAGCAGCTTAGGAGCCTGGGAGCTGTTTTTT. Protein sequence: CASSLGAWELFF.

The genes are TRBV20-1 and TRBJ2-7; the match to TRBD1 covers 9 bases. Trimming removed 3 bases from V and 2 bases from J; junction bases left unmatched: 5. CDR3 length: 14 amino acids. CDR1 and CDR2 from the germline V gene are DFQATT and SNEGSKA (reference sequence). CDR3 DNA: TGCAGTGCTAGTTCCGGGACAGGGACCTACGAGCAGTACTTC. Protein: CSASSGTGTYEQYF.

The chain combines TRBV5-1 with TRBJ2-2; no clear D gene. With 4 bases removed from V and 0 bases from J, the gap between germline ends came to 4 bases. Germline V gene data show CDR1 as SGHRS and CDR2 as YFSETQ. The CDR3 covers 13 residues. The CDR3 DNA sequence: TGCGCCAGCAGCGTATCGAACACCGGGGAGCTGTTTTTT. It encodes CASSVSNTGELFF. The variable domain in full, completed from reference TRBV5-1 and TRBJ2-2, reads KAGVTQTPRYLIKTRGQQVTLSCSPISGHRSVSWYQQTPGQGLQFLFEYFSETQRNKGNFPGRFSGRQFSNSRSEMNVSTLELGDSALYLCASSVSNTGELFFGEGSRLTVL.

The chain is built from TRBV10-3 and TRBJ2-4; D not certain. The CDR3 has 15 residues. V was clipped by 10 bases and J by 0 bases, with 16 bases between them. Germline V gives CDR1 ENHRY, CDR2 SYGVKD. For the CDR3, the DNA is TGTGCCACCAGCCCCACGGAGTTAGCCAAAAACATTCAGTACTTC. Translated: CATSPTELAKNIQYF.

The V and J genes are TRBV18 and TRBJ1-5; a possible D gene is TRBD1 (5 bases). There are 18 residues in the CDR3. V was cut by 3 bases and J by 7 bases, with 25 bases left in between. Germline CDR1 and CDR2: KGHSH and LQKENI. CDR3 sequence (DNA): TGTGCCAGCTCACCTGTGGGTCTCGACTTATTGGGGGGGCAGCCCCAGCATTTT. Its protein product is CASSPVGLDLLGGQPQHF.

This clone was recorded once. This chain uses TRBV7-2 with TRBJ1-2; D remains unclear. V shed 6 bases and J shed 5 bases, with 10 bases lying between them. The CDR3 length is 12 residues. Per the germline V gene, CDR1 is SGHTA and CDR2 is FQGNSA. The CDR3 is CASSPSWYGYTF. The CDR3, as DNA: TGTGCCAGCAGTCCGAGTTGGTATGGCTACACCTTC.

The rearrangement joins TRBV4-1 to TRBJ2-1, with TRBD2 identical over 10 bases. Trimming removed 0 bases from V and 4 bases from J; junction bases left unmatched: 6. CDR3 length: 17 residues. Germline CDR1 and CDR2: MGHRA and YSYEKL. CDR3 DNA: TGCGCCAGCAGCCAAGAAATAGCGGGGGGACGGTACAATGAGCAGTTCTTC. Translating gives CASSQEIAGGRYNEQFF.

Only one count was recorded for this clone. This chain connects TRBV7-9 to TRBJ2-1; D may be TRBD2 (6 bases). Trimming cost V 1 base and J 7 bases, with 14 bases left between them. CDR1 and CDR2 from the germline V gene are SEHNR and FQNEAQ (reference sequence). CDR3 length: 15 amino acids. The CDR3 region is CASSLDFKAGNEQFF. The CDR3, as DNA: TGTGCCAGCAGCTTAGACTTCAAGGCGGGGAATGAGCAGTTCTTC.

This clone is a singleton in its sample. The chain uses TRBV13 and TRBJ2-7; the D gene is possibly TRBD2 (5 bases). The germline V gene encodes CDR1 PRHDT and CDR2 FYEKMQ (reference sequence). The CDR3 is 14 amino acids. The V end was cut by 3 bases, the J end by 2 bases, with 11 bases between. The CDR3 region is CASSFPGRAYEQYF. Here the CDR3 DNA reads TGTGCCAGCAGCTTCCCGGGAAGGGCCTACGAGCAGTACTTC.

This rearrangement joins TRBV6-5 to TRBJ1-2; possible D gene TRBD1, 6 bases. The CDR3 is 13 amino acids. The germline V and J ends were trimmed by 8 bases and 6 bases, with 16 bases remaining between them. Germline V gene lookup returns CDR1 MNHEY and CDR2 SVGAGI. The CDR3 bases are TGTGCCAGCCGGTCCCAGGGGTATAATGGCTACACCTTC. Translating it yields CASRSQGYNGYTF.

The V and J genes are TRBV3-1 (or the pseudogene TRBV3-2) and TRBJ2-7; possible D gene TRBD2, 6 bases. V lost 6 bases and J 2 bases, leaving 8 bases between the germline ends. The CDR3 contains 12 residues. The V gene's germline CDR1 is LGHDT and CDR2 YNNKEL (reference sequence). The CDR3 sequence is CASSSGPYEQYF. The CDR3 nucleotides read TGTGCCAGCAGTAGCGGTCCCTACGAGCAGTACTTC.

The V call is TRBV28, the J call TRBJ2-3; 8 nucleotides line up with TRBD2. The V segment lost 4 bases and the J segment 1 base; nucleotides outside the gene matches: 7. The CDR3 covers 16 residues. In germline, CDR1 is MDHEN, CDR2 SYDVKM. The chain's CDR3 is CASSSTHGGGTDTQYF. In nucleotides, the CDR3 is TGTGCCAGCAGTTCCACCCACGGGGGGGGCACAGATACGCAGTATTTT.

The J gene is TRBJ2-1, the V gene TRBV9; D might be TRBD2 (6 bases). This CDR3 spans 15 amino acids. V lost 0 bases, J lost 3 bases, and 10 bases lay in between. Per the germline V gene, CDR1 is SGDLS and CDR2 is YYNGEE. CDR3 in amino acids: CASSVEVSGYNEQFF. CDR3 nucleotide sequence: TGTGCCAGCAGCGTAGAGGTTAGCGGCTACAATGAGCAGTTCTTC. The full variable domain, its missing parts supplied by reference TRBV9 and TRBJ2-1, is DSGVTQTPKHLITATGQRVTLRCSPRSGDLSVYWYQQSLDQGLQFLIQYYNGEERAKGNILERFSAQQFPDLHSELNLSSLELGDSALYFCASSVEVSGYNEQFFGPGTRLTVL.

The gene calls are TRBV7-3 and TRBJ2-1, with TRBD1 as a possible D gene (6 bases). The CDR3 spans 17 residues. Looked up from germline, CDR1 is SGHTA and CDR2 is FQGTGA. The V and J ends lost 5 bases and 5 bases respectively, with 22 bases between them. The CDR3 nucleotides read TGTGCCAGCAGCCCACAGGGAAGTGACTGGTGGGACAATGAGCAGTTCTTC. Amino acid sequence: CASSPQGSDWWDNEQFF.

This clone was seen once. The rearrangement links TRBV28 to TRBJ2-2; D not resolved. V was shortened by 10 bases and J by 5 bases, with 11 bases between the two germline ends. This CDR3 is 12 amino acids long. CDR1 is MDHEN, CDR2 SYDVKM, per germline. In nucleotides, the CDR3 is TGTGCCACCACATTTCAAACCGGGGAGCTGTTTTTT. It yields the protein CATTFQTGELFF.

The genes are TRBV24-1 and TRBJ1-3; D ambiguous. V was clipped by 6 bases and J by 0 bases, with 14 bases between them. Germline assignment: CDR1 KGHDR and CDR2 SFDVKD. This CDR3 has 16 amino acids. The CDR3 is CATSSSAAGSGNTIYF. In nucleotides, the CDR3 is TGTGCCACCAGTTCTTCGGCGGCGGGCTCTGGAAACACCATATATTTT.

This chain connects TRBV6-5 to TRBJ1-1; TRBD1 aligns across 8 bases. CDR1 and CDR2 (germline): MNHEY, SVGAGI. The CDR3 contains 13 residues. Trimming at V came to 6 bases and at J to 4 bases, leaving 4 bases not matched to a gene. DNA for the CDR3: TGTGCCAGCAGCACCACAGGGGGCACTGAAGCTTTCTTT. Translation gives CASSTTGGTEAFF.

This chain connects TRBV6-6 to TRBJ1-1; 10 bases are shared with TRBD1. This CDR3 comprises 16 residues. Germline trimming cut 6 bases from V and 4 bases from J; bases unmatched to any gene: 11. CDR1 and CDR2 (germline): MNHNY, SVGAGI (reference sequence). CDR3 sequence reads: CASRAGTGVIGTEAFF. CDR3 coding DNA: TGTGCCAGCAGGGCCGGGACAGGGGTGATAGGCACTGAAGCTTTCTTT.

The rearrangement uses TRBV27 and TRBJ1-1; the D gene is possibly TRBD1 (6 bases). The germline CDR1 and CDR2 sequences are MNHEY and SMNVEV (reference sequence). The V and J ends lost 5 bases and 6 bases respectively, with 13 bases between them. This CDR3 contains 13 residues. CDR3 sequence reads: CASSNQDSSEAFF. The DNA of the CDR3 is TGTGCCAGCAGTAACCAGGACAGCTCTGAAGCTTTCTTT.

This rearrangement joins TRBV9 to TRBJ1-2; 10 positions agree with TRBD1. The CDR3 loop spans 15 amino acids. Germline CDR1 reads SGDLS; CDR2 reads YYNGEE. V shed 0 bases, J shed 4 bases, and the junction held 3 bases outside the gene matches. The CDR3 nucleotides are TGTGCCAGCAGCGTAGGAAGGGACAGGGGCTATGGCTACACCTTC. It encodes CASSVGRDRGYGYTF.

The chain carries TRBV7-2 and TRBJ2-3, with 9 nucleotides matching TRBD2. The CDR3 totals 16 residues. Germline V CDR1 and CDR2: SGHTA, FQGNSA. Trimming cost V 1 base and J 4 bases; bases outside gene matches: 6. The DNA for the CDR3 is TGTGCCAGCAGCTTAGTTAGCGGGAGCAACGCAGATACGCAGTATTTT. This translates into CASSLVSGSNADTQYF.

The CDR3 nucleotides are TGTGCCAGCAGCTCACGGGGGGTCCCGACCCAGTACTTC. Its translation is CASSSRGVPTQYF. The chain is built from TRBV7-2 and TRBJ2-5; the match to TRBD2 covers 7 bases. The length of the CDR3 is 13 residues. Germline V lookup: CDR1 SGHTA, CDR2 FQGNSA. Trimming at V came to 4 bases and at J to 7 bases, leaving 6 bases not matched to a gene. The variable domain in full, with the rest retrieved from reference TRBV7-2 and TRBJ2-5, is GAGVSQSPSNKVTEKGKDVELRCDPISGHTALYWYRQSLGQGLEFLIYFQGNSAPDKSGLPSDRFSAERTGGSVSTLTIQRTQQEDSAVYLCASSSRGVPTQYFGPGTRLLVL.

This clone occurred a few times. This chain connects TRBV5-1 to TRBJ2-3, with 9 bases fitting TRBD1. With V trimmed by 4 bases and J by 4 bases, 7 bases remained unmatched. Looked up from germline, CDR1 is SGHRS and CDR2 is YFSETQ. The CDR3 extends over 15 amino acids. The CDR3 reads CASSGRQGEADTQYF. CDR3 in DNA: TGCGCCAGCAGCGGTCGACAGGGGGAGGCAGATACGCAGTATTTT. Full variable domain (outside the CDR3, taken from reference TRBV5-1 and TRBJ2-3): KAGVTQTPRYLIKTRGQQVTLSCSPISGHRSVSWYQQTPGQGLQFLFEYFSETQRNKGNFPGRFSGRQFSNSRSEMNVSTLELGDSALYLCASSGRQGEADTQYFGPGTRLTVL.

The chain is built from TRBV12-3 or TRBV12-4 and TRBJ1-3; 10 nucleotides line up with TRBD1. This CDR3 contains 13 residues. With V trimmed by 11 bases and J by 2 bases, 3 bases remained unmatched. The CDR3 loop is CAGGTGAGNTIYF. The CDR3 nucleotides read TGTGCCGGAGGGACAGGGGCTGGAAACACCATATATTTT.

V is TRBV7-2 and J is TRBJ2-7; no clear D. This CDR3 has 14 amino acids. Between the trimmed V and J ends, which lost 3 bases and 0 bases, there was a span of 9 bases. The germline V gene has CDR1 SGHTA and CDR2 FQGNSA. The CDR3 protein is CASSFDWSSYEQYF. For the CDR3, the DNA is TGTGCCAGCAGCTTCGACTGGAGCTCCTACGAGCAGTACTTC.